The T cell receptor (beta chain) under discussion was sequenced for a study of blood T cell repertoires in COVID-19. Study in general: In each case, the material was cDNA or gDNA derived from T cells, B-cell-depleted T cells, or PBMCs.

How the authors handled the data: Amplification from reference gene primers served as the basis for estimated nucleated cell counts. Generated by immunoSEQ multiplex PCR, the TCRdb table keeps only in-frame clones and is missing some. Clone size and the V and J calls come from that table; the DNA yielded D and trimming. The data hold roughly 180,000 clones, with around 88% observed a single time. The CDR3 contains 14 residues. The germline CDR1 and CDR2 sequences are SGHVS and FNYEAQ. Trimming removed 3 bases at V and 5 bases at J, with 10 bases between. The chain has TRBV7-6 and TRBJ2-2, with D perhaps TRBD2 (5 bases). The sequence came from a woman aged 25-40 years with acute or convalescent COVID-19. Sequenced material: peripheral blood. CDR3 sequence: CASSFSTGTGELFF. The CDR3 nucleotides read TGTGCCAGCAGCTTTTCGACGGGGACCGGGGAGCTGTTTTTT.